The TCR beta chain under discussion was sequenced for a study of breast tumors, draining lymph nodes, adjacent tissues. Findings of the study overall: Tumor and nontumor repertoires were significantly more similar in luminal-like than in basal-like breast cancer. Tumor T cell lymph node origin was a supported hypothesis, not proven. Tumor repertoires ranked between lymph nodes and nontumor tissue in diversity, with V and J gene preferences.

Breast cancer patients provided tissue from their axillary draining lymph nodes. V lost 5 bases and J 1 base, leaving 15 bases between the germline ends. Germline V gene sequence: CDR1 MNHEY, CDR2 SVGEGT. The length of the CDR3 is 16 residues. MiXCR, run by TCRdb on the multiplex PCR reads, gives a single entry per CDR3 protein. In the table there are about 180,000 distinct CDR3 sequences, 25% to 40% of which are singletons. This clonotype was observed a few times. Its antigen is currently unknown. Source material: axillary lymph node tissue. This receptor was taken from a female donor with breast cancer. Some clones in this sample may be carry-over from other donors' samples. V usage is TRBV6-2 or TRBV6-3 and J usage is TRBJ2-4; D not resolved. For the CDR3, the DNA is TGTGCCAGCAGTACTGCCCCTAAATCGGCCAAAAACATTCAGTACTTC. Translating it yields CASSTAPKSAKNIQYF.